The rows below give T cell receptor beta chains drawn from one sample of a study of OX40 agonist ivuxolimab in advanced cancers. Profiled with immunoSEQ multiplex PCR; TCRdb holds only in-frame clones, not every one. The table lists around 67,000 clones, roughly nine tenths of them singletons, with 2% to 2.5% in the top ten. The source was CD4+ or CD8+ T cells sorted from blood, collected in a trial of the OX40 agonist ivuxolimab. The receptors shown here come from an adult with an advanced solid tumor such as melanoma, head and neck, liver or kidney cancer. The CDR3 runs from the conserved cysteine through the conserved F or W. The D gene is left open where the match is weak. Clone sizes are given selectively: once, few, many, or a class where the clone is expanded.

>.|TRBV10-3|TRBJ2-7|TRBD1
TGTGCCATCAGTGAGTCCAGGACAGGGGAGTCCGAGCAGTACTTC
CAISESRTGESEQYF
>.|TRBV6-5|TRBJ2-2|.
TGTGCCAGCAGCCGAAGCGGGGAGCTGTTTTTT
CASSRSGELFF
>.|TRBV25-1|TRBJ2-7|.
TGTGCCAGCAGTGATCTGAGCTACGAGCAGTACTTC
CASSDLSYEQYF
>once|TRBV9|TRBJ2-3|.
TGTGCCAGCAGCGCCATCGGGGGGCCCGGGAAGACAGATACGCAGTATTTT
CASSAIGGPGKTDTQYF
>.|TRBV5-4|TRBJ2-1|.
TGTGCCAGCAGCGGGGGGCCTAGCCAGTTCTTC
CASSGGPSQFF
>.|TRBV7-9|TRBJ2-3|.
TGTGCCAGCAGCCATTCGAACAGTTATTTTACTAGCACAGATACGCAGTATTTT
CASSHSNSYFTSTDTQYF
>.|TRBV28|TRBJ2-2|.
TGTGCCAGCACTAAGTTTAAGGTGAACACCGGGGAGCTGTTTTTT
CASTKFKVNTGELFF
>.|TRBV11-3|TRBJ2-7|TRBD2
TGTGCCAGCAGCCAATTTACTAGCGGTTCCTCTTACGAGCAGTACTTC
CASSQFTSGSSYEQYF
>.|TRBV6-5|TRBJ1-1|.
TGTGCCAGCACACTAAGAGGGGACACTGAAGCTTTCTTT
CASTLRGDTEAFF
>.|TRBV29-1|TRBJ2-3|.
TGCAGCGCCGAGATTTCCACAGATACGCAGTATTTT
CSAEISTDTQYF
>.|TRBV27|TRBJ1-2|.
TGTGCCAGCAGTGCGGGGGAGGGCTATGGCTACACCTTC
CASSAGEGYGYTF
>.|TRBV7-9|TRBJ2-7|TRBD2
TGTGCCAGCAGCCTCTCTCAAGGGAGGGACGAGCAGTACTTC
CASSLSQGRDEQYF
>.|TRBV11-2|TRBJ2-7|TRBD2
TGTGCCAGCAGCTTCCAGTTGACTAGCGGGGATGCGCAGTACTTC
CASSFQLTSGDAQYF
>once|TRBV6-5|TRBJ1-3|.
TGTGCCAGCAGTTCCAGTATCTCTGGAAACACCATATATTTT
CASSSSISGNTIYF
>.|TRBV11-2|TRBJ2-1|.
TGTGCCAGCAGCCCGCGGACTCCGCCCCGGGAGTACAATGAGCAGTTCTTC
CASSPRTPPREYNEQFF
>.|TRBV10-3|TRBJ2-3|.
TGTGCCATCAGTGAGCCGTATAGGGAGGGCACAGATACGCAGTATTTT
CAISEPYREGTDTQYF
>.|TRBV9|TRBJ1-1|TRBD1
TGTGCCAGCAGCCTGACAGGGGGGGACACTGAAGCTTTCTTT
CASSLTGGDTEAFF
>.|TRBV2|TRBJ1-1|.
TGTGCCAGCACGCGGGGGGCCACTGAAGCTTTCTTT
CASTRGATEAFF
>.|TRBV6-1|TRBJ2-6|.
TGTGCCAGCAGTGAACTCCCCCCAGGTACCTTCTCTGGGGCCAACGTCCTGACTTTC
CASSELPPGTFSGANVLTF
>.|TRBV12-5|TRBJ1-1|.
TGTGCTAGTGGTACAATATCAGTAAATACTGAAGCTTTCTTT
CASGTISVNTEAFF
>.|TRBV7-2|TRBJ2-5|.
TGTGCCAGCAGCTTAGGAGGGCAGGGGGGCTCCCAGTACTTC
CASSLGGQGGSQYF
>.|TRBV5-1|TRBJ2-7|TRBD1
TGCGCCAGCAGCTTGGCCGGGACAGGGGGCGACGAGCAGTACTTC
CASSLAGTGGDEQYF
>.|TRBV19|TRBJ2-4|.
TGTGCCAGTAGTCCCCGCCCCGGTTTCAAAAACATTCAGTACTTC
CASSPRPGFKNIQYF
>.|TRBV30|TRBJ2-5|TRBD1
TGTGCCTGGAGTCAAACCGGGACAGGGGAGAGGGAGACCCAGTACTTC
CAWSQTGTGERETQYF
>.|TRBV4-3|TRBJ2-7|.
TGCGCCAGCAGCCAAGGTCGCGAGCTCTCTTACGAGCAGTACTTC
CASSQGRELSYEQYF
>.|TRBV7-9|TRBJ2-1|.
TGTGCCAGCCAGTTGGGGCAGGGGAATGAGCAGTTCTTC
CASQLGQGNEQFF
>.|TRBV10-1|TRBJ2-7|TRBD1
TGCGCCAGCAGTCCGCTACAGGGGGCGCTTACCGAGCAGTACTTC
CASSPLQGALTEQYF
>.|TRBV7-5|TRBJ1-4|.
TGTGTCAGAAGCTTAGGAGTTGGAAAGATAGGGCAAGGAAATGAAAAACTGTTTTTT
CVRSLGVGKIGQGNEKLFF
>.|TRBV19|TRBJ2-7|.
TGTGCCAGCGGGGAATACGAGCAGTACTTC
CASGEYEQYF
>few|TRBV7-2|TRBJ2-5|.
TGTGCCAGCAGCTTAAATCCCCTTCCACAGGAAGAGACCCAGTACTTC
CASSLNPLPQEETQYF
>.|TRBV28|TRBJ2-5|.
TGTGCCAGCAGCACCCCCCTGTTAGAGACCCAGTACTTC
CASSTPLLETQYF
>once|TRBV28|TRBJ2-7|.
TGTGCCAGCACCTCCGGTGGTCCCTACGAGCAGTACTTC
CASTSGGPYEQYF
>.|TRBV28|TRBJ2-7|TRBD2
TGTGCCAGCAGTTTATTGCTAGCGGGAGATCCCTACGAGCAGTACTTC
CASSLLLAGDPYEQYF
>.|TRBV10-1|TRBJ1-1|.
TGCGCCAGCAGTCACTTCGAAGGGACTGAAGCTTTCTTT
CASSHFEGTEAFF
>.|TRBV28|TRBJ2-1|TRBD2
TGTGCCAGCAACCTAGCGGGGGTTTACAATGAGCAGTTCTTC
CASNLAGVYNEQFF
>once|TRBV11-2|TRBJ2-7|.
TGTGCCAGCAGCTTGGAAACTACTAGCGAGCAGTACTTC
CASSLETTSEQYF
>.|TRBV4-2|TRBJ2-3|TRBD2
TGTGCCAGCAGCTCTCGGACTAGCGGGGGGGCCAACACAGATACGCAGTATTTT
CASSSRTSGGANTDTQYF
>.|TRBV7-6|TRBJ2-1|.
TGTGCCAGCAGCTTAAGAAAGGGGCCCCTCAATGAGCAGTTCTTC
CASSLRKGPLNEQFF
>.|TRBV5-1|TRBJ2-1|TRBD2
TGCGCCAGCAGCCGCCCGAGCGGGAGAGGTAATGAGCAGTTCTTC
CASSRPSGRGNEQFF
>once|TRBV28|TRBJ1-1|TRBD1
TGTGCCAGCAGTCCGATGACAGGGTCGCGGACTGAAGCTTTCTTT
CASSPMTGSRTEAFF
>.|TRBV5-8|TRBJ2-1|TRBD2
TGTGCCAGCAGCCTGGGACTAGCGGGTGCCAATGAGCAGTTCTTC
CASSLGLAGANEQFF
>.|TRBV2|TRBJ2-3|.
TGTGCCAGCAGTGACGGAGGGGAGGTCCGGTTCACAGATACGCAGTATTTT
CASSDGGEVRFTDTQYF